The 21 T cell receptor beta chains in this list originate from one sample, sequenced in a study of tumor and adjacent non-tumor tissue in lung cancer. This sample's RNA came from whole unsorted tissue. A modified ARM-PCR protocol with three rounds of nested PCR amplified TCRbeta. In TCRdb, the multiplex PCR reads were re-called with MiXCR into one record per CDR3 protein. The repertoire holds tens of thousands of distinct CDR3 sequences, with roughly two thirds as singletons. Sequencing was done on a sample of lung tumor tissue. The origin of the receptors is a woman aged 40 to 49 with non-small cell lung cancer.

As for this clonotype: The junction departs from germline at one end; a sequencing error may be responsible. The chain employs TRBV11-2 and TRBJ2-5; a weak D match, TRBD2 (6 bases). The CDR3 is made up of 16 amino acids. CDR1 and CDR2 from the germline V gene are SGHAT and FQNNGV. CDR3 loop: CTSSLAERRAQETQYF. CDR3 nucleotide sequence: TGTACCAGCAGCTTAGCTGAGCGGAGGGCCCAAGAGACCCAGTACTTC.

On this clonotype: A junction boundary mismatches the germline segment, possibly from a read error. The chain is built from TRBV11-3 and TRBJ1-1; D gene unclear. The CDR3 is 13 residues long. Germline assignment: CDR1 SGHNT and CDR2 YENEEA. The CDR3 sequence: CAIIRKANTEALF. CDR3 DNA: TGTGCCATCATCCGGAAAGCTAACACTGAAGCTCTCTTT.

This sequence joins TRBV11-2 and TRBJ1-2; D may be TRBD1 (6 bases). Trimming cost V 8 bases and J 5 bases, with 21 bases left between them. This CDR3 has 15 amino acids. CDR1 is SGHAT, CDR2 FQNNGV, per germline. CDR3 coding DNA: TGTGCCAGCGGCCAGGCAAACAGGGTTAATTATGGCTACACCTTC. Translated: CASGQANRVNYGYTF.

The chain uses TRBV12-5 and TRBJ2-3, with 7 positions matching TRBD1. V trimming: 8 bases; J trimming: 2 bases; junction bases outside the gene matches: 7. Germline V gene data show CDR1 as LGHNT and CDR2 as FRNRAP. This CDR3 has 14 amino acids. CDR3 nucleotides: TGTGCTAGTTCCCTGGGACAGAACACAGATACGCAGTATTTT. Residues: CASSLGQNTDTQYF.

This chain uses TRBV29-1 with TRBJ1-2; 7 positions agree with TRBD1. The CDR3 loop spans 15 amino acids. Germline V gene lookup returns CDR1 SQVTM and CDR2 ANQGSEA. CDR3 protein: CSAEGRQGLKYGYTF. The CDR3 nucleotides are TGCAGTGCTGAGGGAAGACAGGGTTTAAAGTATGGCTACACCTTC. The full variable domain, with the rest looked up from reference TRBV29-1 and TRBJ1-2, is SAVISQKPSRDICQRGTSLTIQCQVDSQVTMMFWYRQQPGQSLTLIATANQGSEATYESGFVIDKFPISRPNLTFSTLTVSNMSPEDSSIYLCSAEGRQGLKYGYTFGSGTRLTVV.

With regard to this clonotype: A much larger clone lies one base from this, so it may be a read error. The chain joins TRBV28 to TRBJ1-3; possible D gene TRBD1, 5 bases. The CDR3 consists of 16 residues. The germline V gene has CDR1 MDHEN and CDR2 SYDVKM. CDR3 nucleotides: TGTGCCCGCAGCAAAGGAGGGGCCCCCTCTGGAAACACCATATATTTT. Translation gives CARSKGGAPSGNTIYF.

Points on this clonotype: At one end, the junction sequence differs from germline, possibly due to a read error. This rearrangement joins TRBV12-5 to TRBJ2-3; the D gene is possibly TRBD1 (5 bases). The CDR3 totals 15 residues. The germline CDR1 and CDR2 sequences are LGHNT and FRNRAP. CDR3: CASGFLQPDTDTQCF. The CDR3 DNA reads TGTGCTAGTGGTTTCCTTCAGCCGGACACAGATACGCAGTGTTTT.

This clonotype was seen only once. The junction departs from germline at one end; a sequencing error may be responsible. The rearrangement links TRBV12-3 or TRBV12-4 to TRBJ1-5, with D unresolved. The CDR3 is 14 amino acids. In DNA, the CDR3 is TGTGCCAGCAGTTTCCTAGATCTCAATCAGTCCCAGCATTTT. Residues: CASSFLDLNQSQHF.

Note on this clonotype: A read error may produce the germline difference seen at one junction end. The V call is TRBV11-2, the J call TRBJ1-1, with D perhaps TRBD1 (6 bases). CDR3 length equals 13 residues. Germline V gives CDR1 SGHAT, CDR2 FQNNGV. Here the CDR3 reads CVISTDSYTEALF. CDR3 coding DNA: TGTGTCATCAGCACGGACAGTTACACTGAAGCTTTATTT.

With regard to this clonotype: The conserved closing phenylalanine or tryptophan is absent in this CDR3, likely reflecting a read error. V is TRBV7-8 and J is TRBJ2-7, with TRBD1 identical over 8 bases. The CDR3 consists of 14 residues. V lost 5 bases to trimming and J lost 3 bases; unmatched junction nucleotides: 6. The germline gives CDR1 SGHVS, CDR2 FQNEAQ. CDR3 residues: CASSAGTGFYEQYL. The CDR3 DNA reads TGTGCCAGCAGCGCCGGGACAGGATTCTACGAGCAGTACTTA.

The V call is TRBV6-6, the J call TRBJ1-1, with D possibly being TRBD1 (5 bases). V lost 4 bases and J lost 9, with 21 bases in between. Germline values: CDR1 MNHNY, CDR2 SVGAGI (reference sequence). CDR3 length equals 15 residues. CDR3 region: CASSSDRAGEDKAFF. The CDR3, as DNA: TGTGCCAGCAGTTCTGATAGGGCCGGAGAGGACAAAGCTTTCTTT.

As for this clonotype: At one boundary the junction diverges from the germline segment, which might be a read error. The chain couples TRBV12-3 or TRBV12-4 to TRBJ1-2; D ambiguous. The CDR3 has 12 amino acids. CDR3 DNA sequence: TGTGCCAGCAGGCCCGGGTACTATGGCCACACATTC. Its translation is CASRPGYYGHTF.

Notes on this clonotype: The CDR3 does not close with the conserved phenylalanine or tryptophan, likely indicating a read error. The rearrangement joins TRBV11-2 to TRBJ2-7; TRBD1 might be the D (5 bases). Germline CDR1 is SGHAT and CDR2 is FQNNGV. The V and J ends lost 5 bases and 3 bases respectively, with 20 bases between them. The CDR3 runs to 16 residues. This CDR3 is CASSPLGGQGYYEQYL. DNA of the CDR3: TGTGCCAGCAGCCCCCTCGGTGGACAAGGGTACTACGAGCAGTACCTC.

Points on this clonotype: This may be a read error, as it is one base from a much larger clone. The CDR3: CASMATRGYTDTQYF. The CDR3 DNA reads as TGTGCCAGCATGGCGACAAGGGGTTACACAGATACGCAGTATTTT. This chain uses TRBV6-1 with TRBJ2-3; weak D call: TRBD1 (5 bases). V shed 7 bases and J shed 2 bases, with 16 bases lying between them. This CDR3 spans 15 amino acids. CDR1 is MNHNS and CDR2 is SASEGT in the germline V gene.

Worth noting for this clonotype: The junction and the germline gene differ at one end; a read error may be behind it. The V and J genes are TRBV4-2 and TRBJ1-6, with TRBD1 as a possible D gene (5 bases). Germline V gene data show CDR1 as LGHNA and CDR2 as YNFKEQ. The CDR3 covers 14 residues. DNA for the CDR3: TGTGCCAGTGGGACCTTTGGGGGTAATTCACCCATCCACTTT. Amino acids: CASGTFGGNSPIHF.

This clonotype was counted many times. The rearrangement uses TRBV20-1 and TRBJ2-3; the D gene is possibly TRBD2 (6 bases). The V gene lost 0 bases and the J gene lost 3 bases, with 16 bases spanning the gap. Germline V lookup: CDR1 DFQATT, CDR2 SNEGSKA (reference sequence). CDR3 length: 16 amino acids. CDR3: CSAREMTRGFTDTQYF. The CDR3, as DNA: TGCAGTGCTAGAGAGATGACTAGGGGTTTTACAGATACGCAGTATTTT.

For this clonotype: A much larger clone sits a single nucleotide away, making a read error possible. Because the CDR3 is missing its conserved closing phenylalanine or tryptophan, this is likely a read error. This chain uses TRBV30 with TRBJ1-1; D is uncertain. CDR3 size: 12 residues. V was cut by 4 bases and J by 4 bases, with 10 bases left in between. Germline CDR1 reads GTSNPN; CDR2 reads SVGIG (reference sequence). The CDR3 loop reads CAWNREGTEAFI. The CDR3 nucleotides read TGTGCCTGGAATAGGGAGGGCACTGAAGCTTTCATT.

About this clonotype itself: This could be a read error, since a much larger clone is one nucleotide away. The chain couples TRBV5-4 to TRBJ2-7, with 8 nucleotides matching TRBD1. CDR1 and CDR2 from the germline V gene are SGHNT and YYREEE (reference sequence). There are 15 residues in the CDR3. The CDR3 region has the DNA TGTGCCATCAGCTTCGGGACAGGTTATGCCTACGAGCAGTGCTTC. Translating it yields CAISFGTGYAYEQCF.

V is TRBV29-1 and J is TRBJ2-1, with no clear D. The V gene's germline CDR1 is SQVTM and CDR2 ANQGSEA. The CDR3 length is 14 residues. CDR3 in DNA: TGCAGTGCCATTATCGGGTTTTCCTACAATGAGCAGTTCTTC. Amino acids: CSAIIGFSYNEQFF.

On this clonotype itself: At one boundary the junction diverges from the germline segment, which might be a read error. This rearrangement joins TRBV6-5 to TRBJ2-6; TRBD1 aligns across 7 bases. Germline CDR1 is MNHEY and CDR2 is SVGAGI. The CDR3 covers 15 residues. In nucleotides, the CDR3 is TGTGCCAGCAAACGCGAGGGGGCCGGGCTCAACGTCATGACTTTC. Translated, it gives CASKREGAGLNVMTF.

About this clonotype: It may be a read error: a sequence one base away is much more abundant. The rearrangement uses TRBV28 and TRBJ2-5; maybe TRBD2 (7 bases). Germline V gene data show CDR1 as MDHEN and CDR2 as SYDVKM. Trimming took 4 bases from V and 0 from J, leaving 12 bases between them. The CDR3 runs 15 residues. CDR3 bases: TGTGCCAGCAGTTCCGGGGGGCTGTACCAAGAGACCCAGTACTTC. It codes for CASSSGGLYQETQYF. Full variable domain (missing parts from reference TRBV28 and TRBJ2-5): DVKVTQSSRYLVKRTGEKVFLECVQDMDHENMFWYRQDPGLGLRLIYFSYDVKMKEKGDIPEGYSVSREKKERFSLILESASTNQTSMYLCASSSGGLYQETQYFGPGTRLLVL.